This paragraph reports one T cell receptor beta chain. Its cognate antigen is unknown. TCRdb recomputed calls from the 5' RACE reads with MiXCR, one row per CDR3 protein. In the table there are more than 650,000 distinct CDR3 sequences, 12% of which are singletons. V was pared by 2 bases and J by 5 bases, with 8 bases of the junction left unmatched. The CDR3 sequence is 15 residues long. Germline lookup yields CDR1 DFQATT and CDR2 SNEGSKA (reference sequence). This entry comes from a study of CD8 T cells in ankylosing spondylitis. General study results and limits: The authors found the disease-linked clones to be CD8+ and relatively rare in peripheral blood. Ankylosing spondylitis blood appeared to carry a characteristic TCR beta motif of eight or nine highly homologous variants.

The V gene is TRBV20-1, the J gene TRBJ2-5; 10 bases map to TRBD2. This TCR was sampled from a male donor with ankylosing spondylitis. Sequencing was done on a sample of blood, either unsorted or a sorted T cell fraction (not recorded which). CDR3 sequence reads: CSARKPGAGGETQYF. Written as DNA, the CDR3 is TGCAGTGCTAGAAAGCCGGGAGCGGGAGGGGAGACCCAGTACTTC.